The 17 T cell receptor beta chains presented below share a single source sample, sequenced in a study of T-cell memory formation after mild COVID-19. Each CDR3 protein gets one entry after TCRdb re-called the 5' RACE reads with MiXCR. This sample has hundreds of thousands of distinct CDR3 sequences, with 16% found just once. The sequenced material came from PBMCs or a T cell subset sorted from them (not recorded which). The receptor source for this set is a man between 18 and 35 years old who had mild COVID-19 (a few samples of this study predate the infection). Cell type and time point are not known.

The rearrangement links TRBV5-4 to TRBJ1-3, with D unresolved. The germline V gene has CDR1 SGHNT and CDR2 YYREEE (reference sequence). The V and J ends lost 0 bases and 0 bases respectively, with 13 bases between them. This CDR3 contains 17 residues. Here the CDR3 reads CASSLGPTITSGNTIYF. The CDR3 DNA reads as TGTGCCAGCAGCTTGGGGCCGACGATAACCTCTGGAAACACCATATATTTT.

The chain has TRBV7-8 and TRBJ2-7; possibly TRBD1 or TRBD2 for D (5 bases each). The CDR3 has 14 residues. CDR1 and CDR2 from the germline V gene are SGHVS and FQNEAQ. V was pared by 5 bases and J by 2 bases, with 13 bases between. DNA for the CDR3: TGTGCCAGCAGCCAACGGGACCGTGCCTACGAGCAGTACTTC. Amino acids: CASSQRDRAYEQYF.

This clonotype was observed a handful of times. The CDR3, as DNA: TGTGCCAGCAGCTTTGAGAAAGGGCGGAGCACTGAAGCTTTCTTT. Residues: CASSFEKGRSTEAFF. The chain combines TRBV7-9 with TRBJ1-1, with D uncertain. The CDR3 consists of 15 residues. Germline-derived CDR1 and CDR2 are SEHNR and FQNEAQ (reference sequence). Deletions cut 3 bases from V and 4 bases from J, with 15 bases between.

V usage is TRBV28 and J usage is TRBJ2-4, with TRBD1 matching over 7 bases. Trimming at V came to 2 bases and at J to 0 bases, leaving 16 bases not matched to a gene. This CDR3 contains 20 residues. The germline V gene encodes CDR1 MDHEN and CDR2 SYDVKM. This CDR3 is CASSLMEFRTGRLAKNIQYF. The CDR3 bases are TGTGCCAGCAGTTTAATGGAATTCAGGACAGGCCGTTTAGCCAAAAACATTCAGTACTTC.

CDR3 amino acids: CASSSNYLGSDEQFF. The CDR3 DNA is TGTGCCAGCAGCTCCAACTACTTAGGATCGGATGAGCAGTTCTTC. This chain joins TRBV7-3 and TRBJ2-1; D unclear. Germline CDR1 is SGHTA and CDR2 is FQGTGA. The CDR3 length is 15 residues. Deletions cut 4 bases from V and 8 bases from J, with 18 bases between.

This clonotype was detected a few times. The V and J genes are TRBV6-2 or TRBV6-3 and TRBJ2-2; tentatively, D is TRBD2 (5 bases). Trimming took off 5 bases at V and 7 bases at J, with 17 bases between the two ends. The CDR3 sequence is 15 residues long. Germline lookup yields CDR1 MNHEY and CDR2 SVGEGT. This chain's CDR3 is CASSILAGVVGELFF. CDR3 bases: TGTGCCAGCAGTATCCTCGCCGGGGTAGTCGGGGAGCTGTTTTTT.

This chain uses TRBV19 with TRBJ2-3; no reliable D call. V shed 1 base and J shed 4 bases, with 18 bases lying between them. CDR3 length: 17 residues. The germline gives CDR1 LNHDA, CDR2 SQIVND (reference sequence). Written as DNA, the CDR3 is TGTGCCAGTAGTATAGGCCTGAGGCAGGTCCGCGCAGATACGCAGTATTTT. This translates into CASSIGLRQVRADTQYF.

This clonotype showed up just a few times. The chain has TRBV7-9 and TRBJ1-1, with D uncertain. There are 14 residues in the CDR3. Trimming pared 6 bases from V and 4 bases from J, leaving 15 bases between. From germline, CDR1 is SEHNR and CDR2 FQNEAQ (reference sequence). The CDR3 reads CASSPGIVGTEAFF. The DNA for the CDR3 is TGTGCCAGCAGTCCCGGGATCGTGGGCACTGAAGCTTTCTTT.

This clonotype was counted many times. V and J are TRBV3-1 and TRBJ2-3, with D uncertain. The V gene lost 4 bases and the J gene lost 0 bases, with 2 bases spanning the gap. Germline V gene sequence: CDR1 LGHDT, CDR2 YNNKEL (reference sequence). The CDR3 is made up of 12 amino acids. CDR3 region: CASSRSTDTQYF. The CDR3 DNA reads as TGTGCCAGCAGCCGTAGCACAGATACGCAGTATTTT.

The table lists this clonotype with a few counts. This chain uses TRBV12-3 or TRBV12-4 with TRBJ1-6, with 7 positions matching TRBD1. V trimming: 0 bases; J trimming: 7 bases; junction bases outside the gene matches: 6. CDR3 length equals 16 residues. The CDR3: CASSLARQGENSPLHF. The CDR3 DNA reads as TGTGCCAGCAGTTTAGCGAGACAGGGTGAAAATTCACCCCTCCACTTT.

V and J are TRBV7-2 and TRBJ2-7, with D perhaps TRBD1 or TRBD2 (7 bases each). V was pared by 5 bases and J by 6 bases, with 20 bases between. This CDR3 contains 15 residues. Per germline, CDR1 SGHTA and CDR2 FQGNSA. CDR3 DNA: TGTGCCAGCAGCAGGAACAGGGGCCCGGGGGGCGAGCAGTACTTC. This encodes CASSRNRGPGGEQYF.

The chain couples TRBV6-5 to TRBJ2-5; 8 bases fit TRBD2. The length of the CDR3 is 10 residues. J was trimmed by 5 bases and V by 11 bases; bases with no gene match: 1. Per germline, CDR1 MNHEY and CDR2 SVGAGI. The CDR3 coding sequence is TGTGCCTGCGGGAGGGAGACCCAGTACTTC. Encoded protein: CACGRETQYF.

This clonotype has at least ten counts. As DNA, the CDR3 is TGTGCCAGCAGCTTAAGTGGGACAGGGATCCCCTACGAGCAGTACTTC. Its translation: CASSLSGTGIPYEQYF. The chain links TRBV7-2 to TRBJ2-7, with 9 bases that match TRBD1. The V gene end was trimmed by 2 bases and the J gene end by 2 bases; junction bases not matched to a gene: 7. CDR3 length: 16 amino acids. Looked up from germline, CDR1 is SGHTA and CDR2 is FQGNSA.

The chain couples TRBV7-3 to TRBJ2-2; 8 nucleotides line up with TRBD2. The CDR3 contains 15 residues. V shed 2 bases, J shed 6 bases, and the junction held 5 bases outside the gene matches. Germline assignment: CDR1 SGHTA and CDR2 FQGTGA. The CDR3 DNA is TGTGCCAGCAGCTTAGACGGGGGGGCCCCCGGGGAGCTGTTTTTT. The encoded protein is CASSLDGGAPGELFF.

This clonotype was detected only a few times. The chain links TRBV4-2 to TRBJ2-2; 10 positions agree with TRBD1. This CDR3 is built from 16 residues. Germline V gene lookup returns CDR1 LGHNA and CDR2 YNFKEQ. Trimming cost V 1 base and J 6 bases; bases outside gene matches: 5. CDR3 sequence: CASSQGDRGPSGELFF. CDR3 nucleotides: TGTGCCAGCAGCCAAGGCGACAGGGGGCCATCCGGGGAGCTGTTTTTT.

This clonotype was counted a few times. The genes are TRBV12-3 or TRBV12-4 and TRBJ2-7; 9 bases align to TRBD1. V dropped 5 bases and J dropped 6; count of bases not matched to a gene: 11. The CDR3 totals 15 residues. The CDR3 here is CASSTTGGTPSEQYF. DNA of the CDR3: TGTGCCAGCAGTACGACAGGGGGAACCCCTTCCGAGCAGTACTTC.

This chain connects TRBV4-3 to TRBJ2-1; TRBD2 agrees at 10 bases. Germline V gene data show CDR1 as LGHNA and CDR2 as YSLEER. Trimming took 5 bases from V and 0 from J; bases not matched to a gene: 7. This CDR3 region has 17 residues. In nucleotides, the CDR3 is TGCGCCAGCAGCGAGCTAGCGGGGGTGAGCTCCTACAATGAGCAGTTCTTC. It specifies CASSELAGVSSYNEQFF.